The rows below give T cell receptor beta chains drawn from one sample of a study of shared clonotypes between healthy human individuals. The table came from immunoSEQ multiplex PCR; TCRdb's copy has only in-frame clones and leaves some out. The table has some 2,500,000 clones, 85% to 95% seen once. The material sequenced was naive CD4+ T cells from PBMCs. Every receptor here comes from a man aged 18 to 29 in good health. Some clones in this sample may be carry-over from other donors' samples. Both conserved end residues are part of each CDR3. The order of the fields is clone size, D gene, V gene, J gene, CDR3 DNA, CDR3 protein. A D gene is named only where the DNA matches it firmly. Part of the rows lack a size; the others show once, few, many or a class for expanded clones.

size: .; D: .; V: TRBV30; J: TRBJ2-1; DNA: TGTGCCTGGAGTGTGGGTGGGGAGGCTGAGCAGTTCTTC; CDR3: CAWSVGGEAEQFF
size: .; D: TRBD2; V: TRBV30; J: TRBJ2-4; DNA: TGTGCCTGGGGTAGCGGGACCAAAAACATTCAGTACTTC; CDR3: CAWGSGTKNIQYF
size: .; D: .; V: TRBV2; J: TRBJ2-2; DNA: TGTGCCAGCAGCGGCGACAGGACTACCGGGGAGCTGTTTTTT; CDR3: CASSGDRTTGELFF
size: once; D: .; V: TRBV7-8; J: TRBJ1-1; DNA: TGTGCCAGCAGCTCTCCCCCCTGGGACGTAAAGAACACTGAAGCTTTCTTT; CDR3: CASSSPPWDVKNTEAFF
size: .; D: TRBD2; V: TRBV30; J: TRBJ2-1; DNA: TGTGCCTGGAGGGGAACGGGGGGGAATGAGCAGTTCTTC; CDR3: CAWRGTGGNEQFF
size: once; D: .; V: TRBV28; J: TRBJ2-3; DNA: TGTGCCAGCAGCCCCCCGGGCACAGATACGCAGTATTTT; CDR3: CASSPPGTDTQYF
size: .; D: TRBD1; V: TRBV27; J: TRBJ2-2; DNA: TGTGCCAGCAGTTTAAGGGAGACAGGGCTGGTTCGCGCGAACACCGGGGAGCTGTTTTTT; CDR3: CASSLRETGLVRANTGELFF
size: once; D: TRBD1; V: TRBV7-9; J: TRBJ2-7; DNA: TGTGCCAGCAGCGGACTCCCGGGACAGGACTCCTACGAGCAGTACTTC; CDR3: CASSGLPGQDSYEQYF
size: .; D: TRBD2; V: TRBV2; J: TRBJ2-3; DNA: TGTGCCAGCAGGGTGACTAGCGGCACAGATACGCAGTATTTT; CDR3: CASRVTSGTDTQYF
size: .; D: TRBD2; V: TRBV7-2; J: TRBJ2-3; DNA: TGTGCCAGCAGCTCAGGACTAGCGGGCAATCCTAGCACAGATACGCAGTATTTT; CDR3: CASSSGLAGNPSTDTQYF
size: .; D: .; V: TRBV5-1; J: TRBJ1-5; DNA: TGCGCCAGCAGCCCGGACAATAGCAATCAGCCCCAGCATTTT; CDR3: CASSPDNSNQPQHF
size: .; D: .; V: TRBV6-6; J: TRBJ2-7; DNA: TGTGCCAGCAGCTTTACAGGGCGTCTCCTATCCTACGAGCAGTACTTC; CDR3: CASSFTGRLLSYEQYF
size: .; D: .; V: TRBV27; J: TRBJ2-7; DNA: TGTGCCAGCAGTTGGAAACCGGGCCTATTTGAGCAGTACTTC; CDR3: CASSWKPGLFEQYF
size: .; D: TRBD1; V: TRBV5-1; J: TRBJ2-7; DNA: TGCGCCAGCAGCTTGGAGACAGGGGGCTTGTACGAGCAGTACTTC; CDR3: CASSLETGGLYEQYF
size: .; D: .; V: TRBV9; J: TRBJ1-3; DNA: TGTGCCAGCAGCGTTAGGGCTGGAAACACCATATATTTT; CDR3: CASSVRAGNTIYF
size: .; D: .; V: TRBV28; J: TRBJ2-7; DNA: TGTGCCAGCAGTTTAAAGGCGTACGAGCAGTACTTC; CDR3: CASSLKAYEQYF
size: .; D: .; V: TRBV4-1; J: TRBJ1-2; DNA: TGCGCCAGCAGCCAAGAGGACGGGAACTATGGCTACACCTTC; CDR3: CASSQEDGNYGYTF
size: .; D: .; V: TRBV5-4; J: TRBJ2-3; DNA: TGTGCCAGCAGCTCGAAAGGGAGCGGGTCCCCAGATACGCAGTATTTT; CDR3: CASSSKGSGSPDTQYF
size: few; D: .; V: TRBV14; J: TRBJ2-4; DNA: TGTGCCAGCAGCCAAGGGGGAGCAGCGACCATTCAGTACTTC; CDR3: CASSQGGAATIQYF
size: .; D: TRBD1; V: TRBV29-1; J: TRBJ2-3; DNA: TGCAGCGCACCGGGACAGAGCACAGATACGCAGTATTTT; CDR3: CSAPGQSTDTQYF
size: .; D: .; V: TRBV6-5; J: TRBJ2-7; DNA: TGTGCCAGCAGTCATAGCTACGAGCAGTACTTC; CDR3: CASSHSYEQYF
size: .; D: TRBD1; V: TRBV4-3; J: TRBJ1-1; DNA: TGCGCCAGCAGCCAGGGAAGTGGGACAGGGGGCTTAACTGAAGCTTTCTTT; CDR3: CASSQGSGTGGLTEAFF
size: .; D: .; V: TRBV5-1; J: TRBJ2-6; DNA: TGCGCCAGCAGCGGACGGTACTCTGGGGCCAACGTCCTGACTTTC; CDR3: CASSGRYSGANVLTF
size: .; D: .; V: TRBV6-5; J: TRBJ2-7; DNA: TGTGCCAGCAGTTTAGGAAGGGGGGGCCCTTACGAGCAGTACTTC; CDR3: CASSLGRGGPYEQYF
size: .; D: .; V: TRBV28; J: TRBJ2-7; DNA: TGTGCCAGCAGTTCCCCGGGACAAGGAACATACGAGCAGTACTTC; CDR3: CASSSPGQGTYEQYF
size: .; D: .; V: TRBV29-1; J: TRBJ1-2; DNA: TGCAGCGTCGAGGGGGGAAGCTACACCTTC; CDR3: CSVEGGSYTF
size: .; D: .; V: TRBV7-2; J: TRBJ2-2; DNA: TGTGCCAGCAGCCCCCGCGGGACGGCGAACACCGGGGAGCTGTTTTTT; CDR3: CASSPRGTANTGELFF
size: .; D: .; V: TRBV5-1; J: TRBJ1-3; DNA: TGCGCCAGCAGCCCTCAACAGGGACCTTGGGACACCATATATTTT; CDR3: CASSPQQGPWDTIYF
size: .; D: .; V: TRBV28; J: TRBJ2-5; DNA: TGTGCCAGCAGTTTACCTCCGGCCGATACGTACCAAGAGACCCAGTACTTC; CDR3: CASSLPPADTYQETQYF
size: .; D: .; V: TRBV9; J: TRBJ2-2; DNA: TGTGCCAGCAGCGGAAGACAGGCCCACACCGGGGAGCTGTTTTTT; CDR3: CASSGRQAHTGELFF
size: .; D: .; V: TRBV7-9; J: TRBJ1-5; DNA: TGTGCCAGCAGCGGGCAGGGTCGACAGCCCCAGCATTTT; CDR3: CASSGQGRQPQHF
size: .; D: .; V: TRBV7-9; J: TRBJ2-7; DNA: TGTGCCAGCAGCTTAGCGGGGGGCGGGTACGAGCAGTACTTC; CDR3: CASSLAGGGYEQYF
size: once; D: .; V: TRBV5-1; J: TRBJ2-7; DNA: TGCGCCAGCAGCCATGAGTCCGTCGTCTACGAGCAGTACTTC; CDR3: CASSHESVVYEQYF
size: .; D: TRBD1; V: TRBV29-1; J: TRBJ2-1; DNA: TGCAGCGTTGGGGGGAAACAGGGGTCGGGACGAGGGAGCTCCTACAATGAGCAGTTCTTC; CDR3: CSVGGKQGSGRGSSYNEQFF
size: .; D: .; V: TRBV2; J: TRBJ1-5; DNA: TGTGCCAGCCGCCTAGAGAATGCAGGGAATCAGCCCCAGCATTTT; CDR3: CASRLENAGNQPQHF